Listed here are 14 T cell receptor beta chains from one sample, sequenced in a study of T-cell memory formation after mild COVID-19. Using its own MiXCR run on the 5' RACE reads, TCRdb lists one record per CDR3 protein. The table includes about 560,000 distinct CDR3 sequences, less than 25% detected once. Sample: PBMCs or a T cell subset sorted from them (not recorded which). The source is an adult woman who had mild COVID-19 (a few samples of this study predate the infection). Cell type and time point are not known.

This clonotype was seen a handful of times. The gene calls are TRBV20-1 and TRBJ1-5; D not resolved. The CDR3 extends over 13 amino acids. The V end was cut by 1 base, the J end by 9 bases, with 13 bases between. Looked up from germline, CDR1 is DFQATT and CDR2 is SNEGSKA (reference sequence). This CDR3 is CSARVGPPGPQHF. Here the CDR3 DNA reads TGCAGTGCTAGAGTAGGGCCCCCAGGGCCCCAGCATTTT.

This clonotype was seen a handful of times. The V call is TRBV5-1, the J call TRBJ2-3; D is uncertain. The CDR3 totals 13 residues. CDR1 SGHRS and CDR2 YFSETQ come from the germline V gene. The V gene lost 5 bases and the J gene lost 4 bases, with 11 bases spanning the gap. Written as DNA, the CDR3 is TGCGCCAGCAGGGCCGGTGGTCCAGATACGCAGTATTTT. Protein product: CASRAGGPDTQYF.

Many counts were recorded for this clonotype. The rearrangement joins TRBV6-4 to TRBJ2-3; TRBD2 matches 7 bases. Germline CDR1 reads MRHNA; CDR2 reads SNTAGT. The CDR3 sequence is 14 residues long. Germline trimming cut 3 bases from V and 4 bases from J; bases unmatched to any gene: 4. The CDR3 loop is CASSEAGDADTQYF. The CDR3 region has the DNA TGTGCCAGCAGTGAGGCGGGAGACGCAGATACGCAGTATTTT.

The chain has TRBV18 and TRBJ1-1, with D maybe TRBD1 (5 bases). Deletions cut 1 base from V and 1 base from J, with 10 bases between. This CDR3 is 15 amino acids long. Germline V CDR1 and CDR2: KGHSH, LQKENI. CDR3 sequence (DNA): TGTGCCAGCTCACCACTGCCTACAGGGAACACTGAAGCTTTCTTT. Translating gives CASSPLPTGNTEAFF.

The gene calls are TRBV24-1 and TRBJ2-3, with 7 bases fitting TRBD1. CDR3 length: 16 residues. Germline values: CDR1 KGHDR, CDR2 SFDVKD. V was pared by 2 bases and J by 2 bases, with 6 bases of the junction left unmatched. CDR3 DNA: TGTGCCACCAGTGATTCCGGGACAGCAGACACAGATACGCAGTATTTT. Translation: CATSDSGTADTDTQYF.

The V call is TRBV6-2 or TRBV6-3, the J call TRBJ1-5; D uncertain. The V gene lost 2 bases and the J gene lost 5 bases, with 16 bases spanning the gap. CDR1 and CDR2 (germline): MNHEY, SVGEGT. CDR3 length: 16 amino acids. The CDR3 sequence is CASSYRSGLVDQPQHF. Written as DNA, the CDR3 is TGTGCCAGCAGTTACAGGTCCGGGCTGGTCGATCAGCCCCAGCATTTT.

At least ten counts were recorded for this clonotype. V is TRBV5-4 and J is TRBJ1-3, with D hard to call. The CDR3 is 15 amino acids. In germline, CDR1 is SGHNT, CDR2 YYREEE (reference sequence). Trimming shortened V by 4 bases and J by 0 bases, and 11 bases separated the two germline ends. The CDR3 region has the DNA TGTGCCAGCAGCCCTGGGCCGGCCTCTGGAAACACCATATATTTT. This translates into CASSPGPASGNTIYF.

The V and J genes are TRBV30 and TRBJ2-7; 10 bases map to TRBD1. V lost 1 base and J lost 3; bases outside the gene matches: 3. CDR1 is GTSNPN, CDR2 SVGIG, per germline (reference sequence). This CDR3 is built from 14 residues. The CDR3 loop is CAWSAGQGVYEQYF. In nucleotides, the CDR3 is TGTGCCTGGAGTGCCGGACAGGGGGTCTACGAGCAGTACTTC.

This clonotype was seen many times. V usage is TRBV7-8 and J usage is TRBJ2-2, with D possibly being TRBD2 (7 bases). The V gene's germline CDR1 is SGHVS and CDR2 FQNEAQ. CDR3 length equals 17 residues. The V gene lost 1 base and the J gene lost 4 bases, with 16 bases spanning the gap. In DNA form, the CDR3 reads TGTGCCAGCAGCTTAGTCCAACGGGGGGCTGTCACCGGGGAGCTGTTTTTT. This gives the protein CASSLVQRGAVTGELFF.

The rearrangement joins TRBV20-1 to TRBJ1-1; D gene ambiguous. CDR3 length: 10 residues. Germline values: CDR1 DFQATT, CDR2 SNEGSKA (reference sequence). Trimming stripped 3 bases from V and 10 bases from J, with 9 bases between. The CDR3 spells CSARSISAFF. The CDR3 coding sequence is TGCAGTGCTAGGTCCATATCAGCTTTCTTT.

The J gene is TRBJ2-5, the V gene TRBV15; D is uncertain. Trimming took 0 bases from V and 5 from J, leaving 4 bases between them. The CDR3 is 12 residues long. Germline CDR1 and CDR2: LNHNV and YYDKDF (reference sequence). The CDR3 loop is CATSRDRETQYF. DNA for the CDR3: TGTGCCACCAGCAGAGATCGGGAGACCCAGTACTTC.

The table lists this clonotype with a few counts. The V gene is TRBV5-1, the J gene TRBJ2-6, with unresolved D. Germline-derived CDR1 and CDR2 are SGHRS and YFSETQ. Trimming stripped 1 base from V and 2 bases from J, with 13 bases between. This CDR3 spans 17 amino acids. The CDR3 sequence: CASSLKVGRAGANVLTF. The CDR3 DNA sequence: TGCGCCAGCAGCTTGAAGGTCGGGCGCGCTGGGGCCAACGTCCTGACTTTC.

The chain couples TRBV29-1 to TRBJ1-2; the match to TRBD1 covers 9 bases. Unmatched junction bases numbered 10, after V lost 7 bases and J lost 7 bases. The CDR3 has 13 residues. Germline CDR1 is SQVTM and CDR2 is ANQGSEA. The CDR3 nucleotides read TGCAGCGCGGAAAGTGGGACAGGGTTTGGCTACACCTTC. It encodes CSAESGTGFGYTF.

This clonotype was seen more than once but under ten times. The chain's CDR3 is CASSQGDRNTGELFF. The CDR3 region has the DNA TGTGCCAGCAGCCAAGGAGACAGAAACACCGGGGAGCTGTTTTTT. The chain joins TRBV4-2 to TRBJ2-2, with D possibly being TRBD1 (5 bases). V was trimmed by 1 base and J by 2 bases, leaving 8 bases between them. Germline CDR1 and CDR2: LGHNA and YNFKEQ. The CDR3 length is 15 residues.